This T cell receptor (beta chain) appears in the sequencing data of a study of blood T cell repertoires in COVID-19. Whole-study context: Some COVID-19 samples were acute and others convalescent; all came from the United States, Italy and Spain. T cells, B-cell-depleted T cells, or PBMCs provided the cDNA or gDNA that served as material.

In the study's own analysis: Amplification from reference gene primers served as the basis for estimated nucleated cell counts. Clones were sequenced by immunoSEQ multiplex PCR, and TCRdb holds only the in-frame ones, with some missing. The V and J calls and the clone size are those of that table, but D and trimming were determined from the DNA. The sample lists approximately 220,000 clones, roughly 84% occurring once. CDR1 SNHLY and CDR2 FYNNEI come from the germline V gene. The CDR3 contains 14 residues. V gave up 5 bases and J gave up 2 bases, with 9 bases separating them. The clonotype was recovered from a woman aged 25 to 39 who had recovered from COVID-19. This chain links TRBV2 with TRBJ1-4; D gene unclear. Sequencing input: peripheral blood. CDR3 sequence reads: CASSTWATNEKLFF. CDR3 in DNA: TGTGCCAGCAGTACCTGGGCGACTAATGAAAAACTGTTTTTT.